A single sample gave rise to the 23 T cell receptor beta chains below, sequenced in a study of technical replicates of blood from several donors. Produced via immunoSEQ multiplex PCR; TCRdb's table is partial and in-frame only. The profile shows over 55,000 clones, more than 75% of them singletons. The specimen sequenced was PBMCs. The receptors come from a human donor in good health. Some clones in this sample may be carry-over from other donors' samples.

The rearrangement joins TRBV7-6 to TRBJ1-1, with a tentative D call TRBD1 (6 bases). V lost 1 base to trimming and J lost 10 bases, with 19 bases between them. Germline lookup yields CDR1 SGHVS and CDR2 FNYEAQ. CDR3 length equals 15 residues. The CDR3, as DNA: TGTGCCAGCAGCTTAGGGCTAGGGGGGGGCGCAGGAGCTTTCTTT. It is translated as CASSLGLGGGAGAFF. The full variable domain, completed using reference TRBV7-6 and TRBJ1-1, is GAGVSQSPRYKVTKRGQDVALRCDPISGHVSLYWYRQALGQGPEFLTYFNYEAQQDKSGLPNDRFSAERPEGSISTLTIQRTEQRDSAMYRCASSLGLGGGAGAFFGQGTRLTVV.

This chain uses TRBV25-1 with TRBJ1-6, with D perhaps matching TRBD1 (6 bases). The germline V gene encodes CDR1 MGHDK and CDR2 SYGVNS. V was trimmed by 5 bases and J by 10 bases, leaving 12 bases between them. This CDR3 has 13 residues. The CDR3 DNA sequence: TGTGCCAGCAGTAGGCAGGGGACCTCACCCCTCCACTTT. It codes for CASSRQGTSPLHF.

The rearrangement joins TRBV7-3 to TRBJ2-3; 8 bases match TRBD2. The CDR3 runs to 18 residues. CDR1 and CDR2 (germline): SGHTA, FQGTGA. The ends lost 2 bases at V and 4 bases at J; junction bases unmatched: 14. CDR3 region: CASSLSGGAIFMADTQYF. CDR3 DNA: TGTGCCAGCAGCTTATCCGGGGGGGCTATTTTTATGGCAGATACGCAGTATTTT.

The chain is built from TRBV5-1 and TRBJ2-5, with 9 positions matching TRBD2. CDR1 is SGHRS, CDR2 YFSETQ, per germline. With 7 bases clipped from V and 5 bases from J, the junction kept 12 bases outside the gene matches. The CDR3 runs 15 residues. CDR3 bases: TGCGCCAGCCGTTCGGGCCCTAGCGGGGTGGAGACCCAGTACTTC. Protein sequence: CASRSGPSGVETQYF.

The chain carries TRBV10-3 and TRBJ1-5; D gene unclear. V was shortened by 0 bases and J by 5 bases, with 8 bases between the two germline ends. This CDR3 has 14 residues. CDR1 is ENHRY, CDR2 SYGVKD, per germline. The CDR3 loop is CAISESLSDQPQHF. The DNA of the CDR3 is TGTGCCATCAGTGAGTCGTTATCTGATCAGCCCCAGCATTTT.

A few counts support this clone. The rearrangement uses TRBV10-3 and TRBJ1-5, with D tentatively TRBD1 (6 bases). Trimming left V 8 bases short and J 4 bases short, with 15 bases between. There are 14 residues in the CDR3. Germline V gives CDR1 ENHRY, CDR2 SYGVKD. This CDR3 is CAIGPQGLNQPQHF. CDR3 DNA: TGTGCCATCGGCCCCCAGGGGCTAAATCAGCCCCAGCATTTT.

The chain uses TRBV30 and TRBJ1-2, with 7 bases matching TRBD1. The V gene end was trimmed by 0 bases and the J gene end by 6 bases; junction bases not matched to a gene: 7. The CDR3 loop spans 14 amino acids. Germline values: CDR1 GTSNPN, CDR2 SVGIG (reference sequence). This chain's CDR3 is CAWSVETGSNGYTF. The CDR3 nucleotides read TGTGCCTGGAGTGTAGAGACAGGGAGTAATGGCTACACCTTC. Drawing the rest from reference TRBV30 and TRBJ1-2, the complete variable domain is SQTIHQWPATLVQPVGSPLSLECTVEGTSNPNLYWYRQAAGRGLQLLFYSVGIGQISSEVPQNLSASRPQDRQFILSSKKLLLSDSGFYLCAWSVETGSNGYTFGSGTRLTVV.

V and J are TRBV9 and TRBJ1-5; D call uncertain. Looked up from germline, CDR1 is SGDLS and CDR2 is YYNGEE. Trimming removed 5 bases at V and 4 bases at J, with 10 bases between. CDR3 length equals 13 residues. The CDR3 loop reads CASSLTGNQPQHF. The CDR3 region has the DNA TGTGCCAGCAGTTTGACCGGGAATCAGCCCCAGCATTTT. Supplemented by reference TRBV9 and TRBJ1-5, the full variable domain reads DSGVTQTPKHLITATGQRVTLRCSPRSGDLSVYWYQQSLDQGLQFLIQYYNGEERAKGNILERFSAQQFPDLHSELNLSSLELGDSALYFCASSLTGNQPQHFGDGTRLSIL.

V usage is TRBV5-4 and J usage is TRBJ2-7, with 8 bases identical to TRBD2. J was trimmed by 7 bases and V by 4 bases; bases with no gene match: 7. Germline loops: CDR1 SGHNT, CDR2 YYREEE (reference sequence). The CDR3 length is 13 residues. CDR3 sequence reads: CASSNSGTREQYF. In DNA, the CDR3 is TGTGCCAGCAGCAATAGCGGGACGAGGGAGCAGTACTTC.

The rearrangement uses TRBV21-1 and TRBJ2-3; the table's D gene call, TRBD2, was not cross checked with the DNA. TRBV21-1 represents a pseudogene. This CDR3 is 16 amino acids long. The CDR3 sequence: CASSRTPGTRTDTQYF. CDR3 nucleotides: TGTGCCAGCAGCAGAACCCCAGGGACTCGTACAGATACGCAGTATTTT.

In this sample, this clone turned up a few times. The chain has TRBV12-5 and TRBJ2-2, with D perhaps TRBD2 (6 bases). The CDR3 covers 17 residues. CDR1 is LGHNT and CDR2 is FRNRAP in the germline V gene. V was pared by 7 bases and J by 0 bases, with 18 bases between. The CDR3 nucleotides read TGTGCTAGTGCTCCCCGGCCGGCGGGAACGAACACCGGGGAGCTGTTTTTT. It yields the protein CASAPRPAGTNTGELFF.

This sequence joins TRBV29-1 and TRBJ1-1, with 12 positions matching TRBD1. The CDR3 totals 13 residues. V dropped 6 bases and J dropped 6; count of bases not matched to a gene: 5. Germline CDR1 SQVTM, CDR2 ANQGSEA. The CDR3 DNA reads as TGCAGCGTGCCGGGACAGGGGGCCGCTGAAGCTTTCTTT. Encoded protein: CSVPGQGAAEAFF. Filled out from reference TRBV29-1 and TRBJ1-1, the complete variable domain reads SAVISQKPSRDICQRGTSLTIQCQVDSQVTMMFWYRQQPGQSLTLIATANQGSEATYESGFVIDKFPISRPNLTFSTLTVSNMSPEDSSIYLCSVPGQGAAEAFFGQGTRLTVV.

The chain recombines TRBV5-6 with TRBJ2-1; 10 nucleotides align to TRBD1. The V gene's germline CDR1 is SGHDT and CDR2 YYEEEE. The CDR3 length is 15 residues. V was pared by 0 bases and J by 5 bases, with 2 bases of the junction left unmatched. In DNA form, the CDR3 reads TGTGCCAGCAGCTTGGGACAGGGGGCCCACAATGAGCAGTTCTTC. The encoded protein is CASSLGQGAHNEQFF.

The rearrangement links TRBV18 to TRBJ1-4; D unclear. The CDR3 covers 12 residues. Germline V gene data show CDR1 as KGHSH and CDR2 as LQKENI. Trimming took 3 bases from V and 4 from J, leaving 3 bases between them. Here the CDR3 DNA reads TGTGCCAGCTCACCTAGTAATGAAAAACTGTTTTTT. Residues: CASSPSNEKLFF. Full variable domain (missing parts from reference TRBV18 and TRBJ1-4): NAGVMQNPRHLVRRRGQEARLRCSPMKGHSHVYWYRQLPEEGLKFMVYLQKENIIDESGMPKERFSAEFPKEGPSILRIQQVVRGDSAAYFCASSPSNEKLFFGSGTQLSVL.

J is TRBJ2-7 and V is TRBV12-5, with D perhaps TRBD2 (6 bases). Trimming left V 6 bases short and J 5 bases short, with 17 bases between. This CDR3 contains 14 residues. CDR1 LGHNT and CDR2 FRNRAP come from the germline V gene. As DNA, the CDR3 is TGTGCTAGTGGCCTGGGACTTACCGCCGACGAGCAGTACTTC. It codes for CASGLGLTADEQYF. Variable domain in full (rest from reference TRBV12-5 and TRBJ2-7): DARVTQTPRHKVTEMGQEVTMRCQPILGHNTVFWYRQTMMQGLELLAYFRNRAPLDDSGMPKDRFSAEMPDATLATLKIQPSEPRDSAVYFCASGLGLTADEQYFGPGTRLTVT.

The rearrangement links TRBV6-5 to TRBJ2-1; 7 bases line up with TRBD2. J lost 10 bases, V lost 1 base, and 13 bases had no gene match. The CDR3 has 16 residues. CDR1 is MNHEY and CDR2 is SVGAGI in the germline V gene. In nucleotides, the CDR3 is TGTGCCAGCAGTTACTTATCCGGGACTAAAGATGTAGAGCAGTTCTTC. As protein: CASSYLSGTKDVEQFF.

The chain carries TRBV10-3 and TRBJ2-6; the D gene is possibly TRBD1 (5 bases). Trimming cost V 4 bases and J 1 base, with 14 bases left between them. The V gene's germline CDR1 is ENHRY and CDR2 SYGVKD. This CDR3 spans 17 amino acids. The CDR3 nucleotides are TGTGCCATCAGTGGGGGCAGTAGTATTTCTGGGGCCAACGTCCTGACTTTC. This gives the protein CAISGGSSISGANVLTF.

The CDR3 loop reads CASGAERGQETQYF. CDR3 nucleotides: TGTGCCAGCGGGGCGGAGCGGGGGCAAGAGACCCAGTACTTC. This chain links TRBV2 with TRBJ2-5; TRBD2 matches at 8 bases. This CDR3 contains 14 residues. Germline CDR1 reads SNHLY; CDR2 reads FYNNEI. V dropped 8 bases and J dropped 2; count of bases not matched to a gene: 7.

CDR3: CAISTRTGAYEQYF. CDR3 nucleotide sequence: TGTGCCATCAGTACTAGGACAGGGGCCTACGAGCAGTACTTC. The chain has TRBV10-3 and TRBJ2-7; 9 bases are a match to TRBD1. After removal of 5 bases from V and 2 bases from J, the junction contained 4 bases not matched to a gene. The CDR3 sequence is 14 residues long. Looked up from germline, CDR1 is ENHRY and CDR2 is SYGVKD.

CDR3 in amino acids: CASSPPGQGGTQYF. The CDR3 nucleotides read TGTGCCAGCTCACCCCCCGGTCAGGGAGGGACCCAGTACTTC. The chain couples TRBV18 to TRBJ2-5; D perhaps matches TRBD2 (6 bases). Between the trimmed V and J ends, which lost 3 bases and 7 bases, there was a span of 15 bases. Germline CDR1 reads KGHSH; CDR2 reads LQKENI. This CDR3 has 14 residues.

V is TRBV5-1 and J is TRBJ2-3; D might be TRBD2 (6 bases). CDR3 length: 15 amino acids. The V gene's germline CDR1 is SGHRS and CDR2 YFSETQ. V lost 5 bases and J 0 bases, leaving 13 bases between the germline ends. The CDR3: CASSPMAGSTDTQYF. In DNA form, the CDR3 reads TGCGCCAGCAGTCCGATGGCGGGGAGCACAGATACGCAGTATTTT.

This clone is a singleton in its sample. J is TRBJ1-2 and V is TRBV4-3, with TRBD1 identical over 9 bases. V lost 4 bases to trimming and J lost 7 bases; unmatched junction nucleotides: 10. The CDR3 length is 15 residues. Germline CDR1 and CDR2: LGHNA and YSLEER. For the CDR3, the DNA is TGCGCCAGCAGCCCCACCCGGGGACAGGGCTCTGGCTACACCTTC. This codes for CASSPTRGQGSGYTF.

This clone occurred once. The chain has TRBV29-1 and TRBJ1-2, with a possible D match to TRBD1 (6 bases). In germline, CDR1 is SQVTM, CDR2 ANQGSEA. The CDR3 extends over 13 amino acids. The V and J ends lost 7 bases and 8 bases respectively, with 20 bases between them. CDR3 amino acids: CSAGPRGAEGYTF. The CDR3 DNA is TGCAGCGCAGGGCCGCGGGGGGCGGAGGGCTACACCTTC.